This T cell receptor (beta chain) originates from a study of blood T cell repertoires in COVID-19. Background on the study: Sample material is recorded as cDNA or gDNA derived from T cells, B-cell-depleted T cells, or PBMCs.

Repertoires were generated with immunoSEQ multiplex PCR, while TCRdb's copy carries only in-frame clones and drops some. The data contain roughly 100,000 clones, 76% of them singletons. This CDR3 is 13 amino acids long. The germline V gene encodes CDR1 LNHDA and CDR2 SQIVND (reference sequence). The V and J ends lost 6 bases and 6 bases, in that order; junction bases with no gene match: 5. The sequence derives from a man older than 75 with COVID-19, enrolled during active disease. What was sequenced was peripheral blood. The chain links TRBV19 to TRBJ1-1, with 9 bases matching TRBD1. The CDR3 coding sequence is TGTGCCAGTAGGGACAGGGGCTTTTCTGAAGCTTTCTTT. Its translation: CASRDRGFSEAFF.